This entry describes one T cell receptor beta chain. Recruits, aged roughly 18 to 95 years, lived in 20 to 30 US areas. In germline, CDR1 is MDHEN, CDR2 SYDVKM. This CDR3 region has 17 residues. Unmatched junction bases numbered 14, after V lost 6 bases and J lost 4 bases. The sample comes from a study of blood T cell repertoires in COVID-19. Study in general: Researchers got acute and convalescent COVID-19 samples from the United States, Italy and Spain. Sources were T cells, B-cell-depleted T cells, or PBMCs; the material itself was cDNA or gDNA.

Original data processing: Amplification with reference gene primers provided the estimates of nucleated cell counts. The data were produced by immunoSEQ multiplex PCR, yet TCRdb's version contains in-frame clones alone and is incomplete. V, J and clone size were drawn from that table, and D and trimming were deduced from the DNA. The sample lists approximately 170,000 clones; approximately 80% were seen once. The sequence derives from a middle-aged man who had recovered from COVID-19. The sequencing input was PBMCs or T cells enriched from blood (not recorded which). This chain joins TRBV28 and TRBJ1-5, with TRBD1 matching over 8 bases. In DNA, the CDR3 is TGTGCCAGCAGCCCGACCGGGACAGGAGTCCGTAATCAGCCCCAGCATTTT. This sequence encodes CASSPTGTGVRNQPQHF.